This TCR beta chain was recorded in a study of blood T cells in healthy people across ages. Study conclusions and caveats: Total diversity from one million sequenced T cells was likely underestimated.

There are 17 residues in the CDR3. CDR1 MGHRA and CDR2 YSYEKL come from the germline V gene. PCR was performed a second time for about 7 to 11 cycles using a sample-barcoded 5' primer and a J-beta primer mix. Every sample gave at least 3 million paired-end reads containing CDR3. Each CDR3 protein is one row after TCRdb ran MiXCR on the 5' RACE reads. The sample shows about 970,000 distinct CDR3 sequences, 51% of them seen only once. A note on this clonotype: What it recognizes is unknown. A junction boundary mismatches the germline segment, possibly from a read error.

Input material: blood. The TCR originated in a woman aged 55-70 years in good health. The chain has TRBV4-1 and TRBJ1-4; 9 positions agree with TRBD1. CDR3 in amino acids: CASSRAGTGQSNGKLFF. The CDR3 DNA sequence: TGCGCCAGCAGCCGAGCCGGGACAGGGCAATCTAATGGAAAACTGTTTTTT.